A single sample is the source of the 24 T cell receptor beta chains below, sequenced in a study of response to subunit inactivated influenza vaccine. MiXCR, run by TCRdb on the RT-PCR reads, gives a single entry per CDR3 protein. This table has roughly 150,000 distinct CDR3 sequences, approximately 11% appearing once. The source material was non-naive T cells sorted from PBMCs, sampled about 40 days after vaccination. These receptors all stem from a man over 45 who received an inactivated influenza vaccine.

This clonotype was detected many times. The rearrangement links TRBV5-1 to TRBJ2-2, with D tentatively TRBD1 (6 bases). V lost 0 bases and J lost 8, with 14 bases in between. This CDR3 contains 15 residues. In germline, CDR1 is SGHRS, CDR2 YFSETQ. The CDR3 nucleotides are TGCGCCAGCAGCTTGGCGCAAGGGACACCGGGGGAGCTGTTTTTT. Amino acid sequence: CASSLAQGTPGELFF.

This clonotype was detected ten times or more. The chain combines TRBV7-9 with TRBJ2-7, with a tentative D call TRBD2 (6 bases). With 2 bases removed from V and 1 base from J, the gap between germline ends came to 9 bases. Germline CDR1 and CDR2: SEHNR and FQNEAQ (reference sequence). The CDR3 loop spans 14 amino acids. As DNA, the CDR3 is TGTGCCAGCAGCTTAAGTCGGGGGTCCTACGAGCAGTACTTC. Protein product: CASSLSRGSYEQYF. The full variable domain, completed using reference TRBV7-9 and TRBJ2-7, is DTGVSQNPRHKITKRGQNVTFRCDPISEHNRLYWYRQTLGQGPEFLTYFQNEAQLEKSRLLSDRFSAERPKGSFSTLEIQRTEQGDSAMYLCASSLSRGSYEQYFGPGTRLTVT.

A word on this clonotype: A junction boundary mismatches the germline segment, possibly from a read error. The chain combines TRBV7-7 with TRBJ2-1, with TRBD2 matching 7 bases. The CDR3 runs to 16 residues. In germline, CDR1 is SSHAT, CDR2 FNYEAQ (reference sequence). CDR3 in amino acids: CASSLGGSSPYNEQFF. The DNA of the CDR3 is TGTGCTAGCAGCTTAGGCGGGAGTTCTCCCTACAATGAGCAGTTCTTC.

The chain links TRBV7-9 to TRBJ2-1; 8 nucleotides line up with TRBD2. CDR1 is SEHNR, CDR2 FQNEAQ, per germline (reference sequence). J gave up 8 bases and V 5 bases, and 5 bases lay outside the gene matches. The CDR3 is made up of 13 amino acids. CDR3 nucleotide sequence: TGTGCCAGCAGCCCCGGGACTAGGCATGAGCAGTTCTTC. Encoded protein: CASSPGTRHEQFF. The full variable domain, its missing parts supplied by reference TRBV7-9 and TRBJ2-1, is DTGVSQNPRHKITKRGQNVTFRCDPISEHNRLYWYRQTLGQGPEFLTYFQNEAQLEKSRLLSDRFSAERPKGSFSTLEIQRTEQGDSAMYLCASSPGTRHEQFFGPGTRLTVL.

This clonotype was observed at least ten times. The J gene is TRBJ2-3, the V gene TRBV20-1, with TRBD2 as a possible D gene (6 bases). Germline CDR1 DFQATT, CDR2 SNEGSKA (reference sequence). Trimming took off 4 bases at V and 2 bases at J, with 19 bases between the two ends. The CDR3 runs to 16 residues. In nucleotides, the CDR3 is TGCAGTGCTACCATCTCCGGGACTCCCCTCACAGATACGCAGTATTTT. Translated: CSATISGTPLTDTQYF.

This chain joins TRBV14 and TRBJ2-3; the D gene is possibly TRBD1 (6 bases). V lost 10 bases, J lost 1 base, and 9 bases lay in between. The CDR3 spans 12 residues. Germline V CDR1 and CDR2: SGHDN, FVKESK. The CDR3 sequence is CATHRGTDTQYF. The CDR3 DNA sequence: TGTGCCACCCACAGGGGCACAGATACGCAGTATTTT.

This clonotype has just a few counts. DNA of the CDR3: TGTGCCAGCAGCCAGGCCGGGACGAGGCAAGAGACCCAGTACTTC. Translation gives CASSQAGTRQETQYF. The chain recombines TRBV7-2 with TRBJ2-5, with D perhaps TRBD1 or TRBD2 (5 bases each). The CDR3 has 15 residues. Germline V lookup: CDR1 SGHTA, CDR2 FQGNSA. V was shortened by 5 bases and J by 2 bases, with 15 bases between the two germline ends.

CDR3 nucleotide sequence: TGTGCCAGCAGCGTAGGGGCAGGGCGCACTGAAGCTTTCTTT. It specifies CASSVGAGRTEAFF. This rearrangement joins TRBV9 to TRBJ1-1; a possible D gene is TRBD1 (5 bases). The CDR3 extends over 14 amino acids. The V end was cut by 0 bases, the J end by 4 bases, with 10 bases between. Germline V lookup: CDR1 SGDLS, CDR2 YYNGEE.

The V and J genes are TRBV7-2 and TRBJ2-5; 10 bases are shared with TRBD2. This CDR3 contains 16 residues. J was trimmed by 2 bases and V by 2 bases; bases with no gene match: 5. From germline, CDR1 is SGHTA and CDR2 FQGNSA. The CDR3 DNA is TGTGCCAGCAGCTTAAGTTCTAGCGGGGGACAAGAGACCCAGTACTTC. Translation: CASSLSSSGGQETQYF.

This clonotype was observed many times. The chain employs TRBV7-8 and TRBJ1-4; the match to TRBD1 covers 9 bases. The trim removed 1 base at V and 4 bases at J, leaving 7 bases unmatched. Germline lookup yields CDR1 SGHVS and CDR2 FQNEAQ. The CDR3 is made up of 17 amino acids. CDR3 sequence reads: CASSLGNRGRSNEKLFF. For the CDR3, the DNA is TGTGCCAGCAGCTTAGGGAACAGGGGGCGTAGTAATGAAAAACTGTTTTTT.

A few counts support this clonotype. The chain uses TRBV7-3 and TRBJ2-5; maybe TRBD2 (6 bases). Germline V CDR1 and CDR2: SGHTA, FQGTGA. The CDR3 has 13 residues. The V end lost 4 bases, the J end lost 5 bases, and 11 bases lay between the germline ends. CDR3 region: CASSSGRGETQYF. CDR3 nucleotides: TGTGCCAGCAGCTCCGGGAGAGGGGAGACCCAGTACTTC.

This clonotype has just a few counts. CDR3 DNA: TGTGCCAGCAGCTCTCGACAAGGCCCCGACTACGAGCAGTACTTC. It is translated as CASSSRQGPDYEQYF. The V and J genes are TRBV7-2 and TRBJ2-7, with D unresolved. The germline V and J ends were trimmed by 4 bases and 3 bases, with 16 bases remaining between them. Germline V gene sequence: CDR1 SGHTA, CDR2 FQGNSA. The CDR3 has 15 residues.

This clonotype was counted at least ten times. The rearrangement links TRBV7-3 to TRBJ2-3; 14 bases are shared with TRBD2. The CDR3 spans 16 residues. V trimming: 5 bases; J trimming: 2 bases; junction bases outside the gene matches: 3. Germline-derived CDR1 and CDR2 are SGHTA and FQGTGA. The CDR3 protein is CASSPGLAGVTDTQYF. The CDR3 coding sequence is TGTGCCAGCAGCCCGGGACTAGCGGGAGTCACAGATACGCAGTATTTT.

This clonotype appeared many times. The CDR3 reads CASSEVGGYTF. In DNA form, the CDR3 reads TGTGCCAGCAGTGAGGTTGGTGGCTACACCTTC. The V gene is TRBV25-1, the J gene TRBJ1-2; D call uncertain. Trimming pared 3 bases from V and 7 bases from J, leaving 6 bases between. This CDR3 spans 11 amino acids. In germline, CDR1 is MGHDK, CDR2 SYGVNS.

This clonotype occurred many times. This chain connects TRBV4-3 to TRBJ2-7, with D possibly matching TRBD1 (5 bases). CDR1 is LGHNA, CDR2 YSLEER, per germline. Trimming removed 4 bases from V and 0 bases from J, with 13 bases in between. The CDR3 is 15 residues long. In DNA form, the CDR3 reads TGCGCCAGCAGCCCGCGTCACAGGAACTCCTACGAGCAGTACTTC. Translated: CASSPRHRNSYEQYF.

This clonotype was seen only a few times. The chain combines TRBV20-1 with TRBJ2-1, with D possibly being TRBD1 (5 bases). The V gene's germline CDR1 is DFQATT and CDR2 SNEGSKA (reference sequence). V shed 0 bases and J shed 0 bases, with 12 bases lying between them. This CDR3 is 16 amino acids long. The DNA for the CDR3 is TGCAGTGCTAGAGATACCGAAAGGGGCTCCTACAATGAGCAGTTCTTC. This codes for CSARDTERGSYNEQFF.

In its sample, this clonotype was seen many times. The chain carries TRBV7-9 and TRBJ2-7; a weak D match, TRBD2 (5 bases). CDR3 length: 12 residues. V gave up 1 base and J gave up 6 bases, with 7 bases separating them. Germline values: CDR1 SEHNR, CDR2 FQNEAQ (reference sequence). DNA for the CDR3: TGTGCCAGCAGCTTAGGTCGGGGCGAGCAGTACTTC. Encoded protein: CASSLGRGEQYF.

This chain connects TRBV11-2 to TRBJ1-6; D uncertain. Trimming stripped 2 bases from V and 7 bases from J, with 12 bases between. The germline V gene has CDR1 SGHAT and CDR2 FQNNGV. The CDR3 is made up of 15 amino acids. The DNA of the CDR3 is TGTGCCAGCAGCTTATATCGGGAGAGGAATTCACCCCTCCACTTT. Amino acids: CASSLYRERNSPLHF.

This chain connects TRBV7-2 to TRBJ2-7; no reliable D call. The CDR3 covers 11 residues. In germline, CDR1 is SGHTA, CDR2 FQGNSA. V was clipped by 2 bases and J by 5 bases, with 4 bases between them. CDR3 protein: CASSLYHEQYF. CDR3 DNA: TGTGCCAGCAGCTTATACCACGAGCAGTACTTC.

This clonotype was seen more than once but under ten times. The chain carries TRBV5-6 and TRBJ2-5; a weak D match, TRBD2 (6 bases). V lost 1 base and J 5 bases, leaving 12 bases between the germline ends. The CDR3 loop spans 14 amino acids. Germline values: CDR1 SGHDT, CDR2 YYEEEE. The CDR3 loop reads CASSLRPGVETQYF. CDR3 nucleotides: TGTGCCAGCAGCTTGAGGCCGGGGGTTGAGACCCAGTACTTC.

This clonotype was observed at least ten times. The chain is built from TRBV7-9 and TRBJ2-1; 9 positions match TRBD2. This CDR3 comprises 14 residues. Germline CDR1 and CDR2: SEHNR and FQNEAQ (reference sequence). The V gene end was trimmed by 7 bases and the J gene end by 8 bases; junction bases not matched to a gene: 9. The CDR3 DNA reads as TGTGCCAGCACCATAGCGGGAGTTGTCGATGAGCAGTTCTTC. Protein product: CASTIAGVVDEQFF. The variable domain in full, completed from reference TRBV7-9 and TRBJ2-1, reads DTGVSQNPRHKITKRGQNVTFRCDPISEHNRLYWYRQTLGQGPEFLTYFQNEAQLEKSRLLSDRFSAERPKGSFSTLEIQRTEQGDSAMYLCASTIAGVVDEQFFGPGTRLTVL.

The DNA of the CDR3 is TGTGCAAGTCGCCCTACCCCCTCCTTTAGGGGTGAGCAGTTCTTC. The encoded protein is CASRPTPSFRGEQFF. This chain uses TRBV12-2 with TRBJ2-1; TRBD1 reflects the table's D call only, with no check against the DNA. TRBV12-2 represents a pseudogene. The CDR3 extends over 15 amino acids.

This clonotype occurred many times. The chain employs TRBV12-3 or TRBV12-4 and TRBJ1-6, with D perhaps matching TRBD1 (6 bases). The CDR3 is 16 amino acids. V gave up 6 bases and J gave up 10 bases, with 22 bases separating them. The CDR3 loop reads CASSHAGTTRGSPLHF. For the CDR3, the DNA is TGTGCCAGCAGCCACGCCGGGACTACTAGGGGGTCACCCCTCCACTTT.

This clonotype has ten or more counts. V usage is TRBV4-1 and J usage is TRBJ1-6; TRBD1 might be the D (6 bases). V was trimmed by 1 base and J by 9 bases, leaving 10 bases between them. This CDR3 spans 14 amino acids. Germline loops: CDR1 MGHRA, CDR2 YSYEKL. The CDR3 nucleotides read TGCGCCAGCAGCCAAGCAGGGGCGGGTTCACCCCTCCACTTT. Amino acids: CASSQAGAGSPLHF.